This T cell receptor beta chain was profiled in a study of T cell responses to AZD1222 COVID-19 vaccine. As for the study in general: Whether given at about 4 or about 12 weeks, second doses were pooled.

TCRdb's copy holds only in-frame clones and misses some; the assay was immunoSEQ multiplex PCR. The sample carries some 130,000 clones, 90% recorded once. V was clipped by 8 bases and J by 1 base, with 9 bases between them. Germline CDR1 WSHSY, CDR2 SAAADI. The CDR3 length is 12 residues. As for this clone: Its specificity is unknown.

Study outcomes and limitations: Females outnumbered males among donors, who were mostly white British; clonal diversity was possibly underestimated. Spike-specific TCR breadth and depth were elevated following two AZD1222 doses.

This TCR was recovered from an adult in good health. The genes are TRBV10-2 and TRBJ2-7; D not certain. Source: peripheral blood, taken on day 0 of AZD1222 vaccination. The CDR3 DNA reads as TGCGCCAGCTCACTAAGTTCCTACGAGCAGTACTTC. It encodes CASSLSSYEQYF.